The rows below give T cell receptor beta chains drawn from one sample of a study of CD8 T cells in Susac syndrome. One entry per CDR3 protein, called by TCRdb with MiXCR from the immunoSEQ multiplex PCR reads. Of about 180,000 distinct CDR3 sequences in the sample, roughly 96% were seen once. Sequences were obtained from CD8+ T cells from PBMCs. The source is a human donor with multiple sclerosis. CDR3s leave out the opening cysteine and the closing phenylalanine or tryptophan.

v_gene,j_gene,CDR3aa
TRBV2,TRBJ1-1,ASSGKKAF
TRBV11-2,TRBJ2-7,ASSLLPTLRGNEQY
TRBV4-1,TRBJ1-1,ASSPTWTEMNTEAF
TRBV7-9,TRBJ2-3,ASSHPGQGTDTQY
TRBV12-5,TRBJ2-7,ASGLAGGNYEQY
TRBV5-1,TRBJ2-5,ASSSQGYQETQY
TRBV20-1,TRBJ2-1,SAWDRGPYNEQF
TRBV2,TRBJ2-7,ASRSRSEQY
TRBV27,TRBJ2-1,ASSLAQGIYNEQF
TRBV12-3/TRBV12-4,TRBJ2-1,ASSSRVDEQF